This T cell receptor (beta chain) was sequenced for a study of cytomegalovirus exposure and HLA in healthy donors. Study-wide points: Rare sequences made up most TCRs, while some public TCRs were found in many donors. The study labeled 170 or so TCR beta chains cytomegalovirus-associated. Reported results showed that the classifier diagnosed cytomegalovirus status with high specificity and sensitivity. Subsequent analysis of the approximately 110 validation repertoires found a tendency for first-cohort TCR clusters to co-occur.

Measured with immunoSEQ multiplex PCR; TCRdb has only the in-frame clones, and not every one. The sample shows around 220,000 clones, about 90% of them seen only once. On this clone itself: The antigen is unknown.

Input material: PBMCs. This TCR was recovered from a woman in her late teens or twenties in good health and CMV-seronegative.

CDR3 bases: TGTGCCAGCAGTGAGCAGGCGACAGGGAATGAAAAACTGTTTTTT. It encodes CASSEQATGNEKLFF. The chain joins TRBV2 to TRBJ1-4; 7 bases are shared with TRBD1. The CDR3 loop spans 15 amino acids. Per germline, CDR1 SNHLY and CDR2 FYNNEI. J gave up 5 bases and V 3 bases, and 6 bases lay outside the gene matches.